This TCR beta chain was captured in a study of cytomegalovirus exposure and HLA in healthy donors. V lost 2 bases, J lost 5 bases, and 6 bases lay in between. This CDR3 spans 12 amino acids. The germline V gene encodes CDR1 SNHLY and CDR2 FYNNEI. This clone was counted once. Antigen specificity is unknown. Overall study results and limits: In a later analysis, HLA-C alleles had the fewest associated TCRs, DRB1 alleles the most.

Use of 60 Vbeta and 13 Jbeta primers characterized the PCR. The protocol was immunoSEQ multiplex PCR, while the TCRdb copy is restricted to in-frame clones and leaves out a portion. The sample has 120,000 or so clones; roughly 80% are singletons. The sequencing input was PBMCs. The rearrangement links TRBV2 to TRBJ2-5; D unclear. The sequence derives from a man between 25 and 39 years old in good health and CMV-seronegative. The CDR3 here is CASSENEETQYF. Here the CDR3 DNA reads TGTGCCAGCAGTGAAAATGAGGAGACCCAGTACTTC. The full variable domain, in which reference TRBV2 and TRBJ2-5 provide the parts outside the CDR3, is EPEVTQTPSHQVTQMGQEVILRCVPISNHLYFYWYRQILGQKVEFLVSFYNNEISEKSEIFDDQFSVERPDGSNFTLKIRSTKLEDSAMYFCASSENEETQYFGPGTRLLVL.